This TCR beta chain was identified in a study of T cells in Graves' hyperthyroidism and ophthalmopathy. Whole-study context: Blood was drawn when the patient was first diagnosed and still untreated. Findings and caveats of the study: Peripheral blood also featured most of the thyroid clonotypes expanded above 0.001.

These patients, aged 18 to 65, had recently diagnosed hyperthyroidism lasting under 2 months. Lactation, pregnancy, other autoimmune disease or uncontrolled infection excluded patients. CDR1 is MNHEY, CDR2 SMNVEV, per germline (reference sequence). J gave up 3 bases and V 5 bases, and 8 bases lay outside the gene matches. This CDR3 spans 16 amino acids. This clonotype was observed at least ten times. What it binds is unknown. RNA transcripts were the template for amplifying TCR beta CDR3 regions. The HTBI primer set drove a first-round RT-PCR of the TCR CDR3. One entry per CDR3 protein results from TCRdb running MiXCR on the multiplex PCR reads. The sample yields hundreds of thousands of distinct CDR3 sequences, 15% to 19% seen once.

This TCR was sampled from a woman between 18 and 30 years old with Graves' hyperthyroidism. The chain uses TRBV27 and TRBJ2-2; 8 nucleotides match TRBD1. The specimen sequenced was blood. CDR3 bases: TGTGCCAGCAGTCCCTCGACAGGGGAGTACACCGGGGAGCTGTTTTTT. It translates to CASSPSTGEYTGELFF.